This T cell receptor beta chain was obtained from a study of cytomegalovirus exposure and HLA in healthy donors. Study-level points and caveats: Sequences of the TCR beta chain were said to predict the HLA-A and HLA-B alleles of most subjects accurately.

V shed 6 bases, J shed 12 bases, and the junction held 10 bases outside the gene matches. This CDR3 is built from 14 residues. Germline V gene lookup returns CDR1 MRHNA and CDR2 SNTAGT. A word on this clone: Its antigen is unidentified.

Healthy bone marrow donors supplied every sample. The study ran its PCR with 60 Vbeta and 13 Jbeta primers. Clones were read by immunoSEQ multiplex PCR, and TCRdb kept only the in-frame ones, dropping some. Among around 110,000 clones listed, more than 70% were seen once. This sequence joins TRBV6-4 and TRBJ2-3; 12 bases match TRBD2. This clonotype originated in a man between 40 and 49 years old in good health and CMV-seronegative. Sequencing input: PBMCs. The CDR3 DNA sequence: TGTGCCAGCAGCCCTAGCGGGGGGGCCATCTCCCAGTATTTT. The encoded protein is CASSPSGGAISQYF.